Listed below are T cell receptor beta chains from one sample, sequenced in a study of blood T cell repertoires in COVID-19. Assay used: immunoSEQ multiplex PCR; TCRdb lists only in-frame clones, some missing. This table has 250,000 to 350,000 clones, approximately 91% appearing once. The sequencing input was peripheral blood. The receptor source for this set is a woman aged 55-69 years with acute or convalescent COVID-19. CDR3s include the opening cysteine and the closing phenylalanine or tryptophan. D genes are given only for firm matches. A row's size may be missing; if present it is once, few, many or a size class.

v_gene	d_gene	abundance	j_gene	CDR3aa	CDR3nt
TRBV7-8	NA	NA	TRBJ1-1	CASSLWTPSNTEAFF	TGTGCCAGCAGCCTATGGACACCATCGAACACTGAAGCTTTCTTT
TRBV9	NA	once	TRBJ1-1	CASSAPSNTEAFF	TGTGCCAGCAGCGCCCCTTCGAACACTGAAGCTTTCTTT
TRBV27	NA	once	TRBJ1-1	CASSPRGLNTEAFF	TGTGCCAGCTCCCCCCGAGGTCTGAACACTGAAGCTTTCTTT
TRBV6-5	NA	NA	TRBJ1-2	CASSLERERLSGGYTF	NA
TRBV14	TRBD1	NA	TRBJ1-3	CASSQGQGARDNSGNTIYF	TGTGCCAGCAGCCAAGGACAGGGGGCACGGGACAACTCTGGAAACACCATATATTTT
TRBV9	NA	once	TRBJ2-2	CASDSLYTGELFF	TGTGCCAGCGATAGCCTCTACACCGGGGAGCTGTTTTTT
TRBV21-1	NA	NA	TRBJ2-5	CASSKAPTGLYQETQYF	TGTGCCAGCAGCAAAGCCCCGACAGGTTTGTACCAAGAGACCCAGTACTTC
TRBV5-1	NA	NA	TRBJ2-7	CASSPSQGYEQYF	TGCGCCAGCAGCCCGTCTCAGGGCTACGAGCAGTACTTC
TRBV29-1	TRBD1	NA	TRBJ1-1	CSARQGADTEAFF	TGCAGCGCCCGACAGGGGGCGGACACTGAAGCTTTCTTT
TRBV5-1	TRBD1	NA	TRBJ1-3	CASTQDRGGNTIYF	TGCGCCAGCACCCAAGACAGGGGTGGAAACACCATATATTTT
TRBV7-2	NA	NA	TRBJ1-1	CASTARANTEAFF	TGTGCCAGCACCGCCAGGGCGAACACTGAAGCTTTCTTT
TRBV28	NA	NA	TRBJ2-5	CASSLFSGETQYF	TGTGCCAGCAGTTTATTTTCCGGGGAGACCCAGTACTTC
TRBV3-1/TRBV3-2	NA	once	TRBJ2-6	CASSQPGANVLTF	TGTGCCAGCAGCCAACCGGGGGCCAACGTCCTGACTTTC
TRBV4-3	TRBD1	NA	TRBJ2-7	CASSQVGQGMDEQYF	TGCGCCAGCAGCCAAGTTGGACAGGGAATGGACGAGCAGTACTTC
TRBV6-1	NA	NA	TRBJ1-1	CASSDTTVTEAFF	TGTGCCAGCAGTGATACTACGGTCACTGAAGCTTTCTTT
TRBV27	NA	NA	TRBJ1-2	CASSLSWGRYGYTF	TGTGCCAGCAGTTTATCGTGGGGCAGGTATGGCTACACCTTC
TRBV5-4	NA	NA	TRBJ2-2	CASSLLGAGTGELFF	TGTGCCAGCAGCTTGTTAGGGGCCGGCACCGGGGAGCTGTTTTTT
TRBV5-1	NA	NA	TRBJ1-4	CASSLAGANEKLFF	TGCGCCAGCAGCTTGGCAGGGGCTAATGAAAAACTGTTTTTT
TRBV7-9	TRBD2	few	TRBJ2-1	CASGLLAGGNEQFF	TGTGCCAGCGGACTACTAGCGGGAGGGAATGAGCAGTTCTTC
TRBV5-1	TRBD1	NA	TRBJ1-2	CASSRPGTGGDDYTF	TGCGCCAGCAGCCGCCCCGGGACAGGGGGCGATGACTACACCTTC
TRBV7-8	NA	NA	TRBJ1-5	CASSKASNQPQHF	TGTGCCAGCAGCAAAGCCAGCAATCAGCCCCAGCATTTT
TRBV10-3	TRBD1	once	TRBJ1-2	CAIRTGTGTYGYTF	TGTGCCATCAGGACCGGGACAGGGACCTATGGCTACACCTTC
TRBV12-5	TRBD1	NA	TRBJ2-7	CASGFPGGQGDDEQYF	TGTGCTAGTGGTTTCCCCGGTGGACAGGGAGACGACGAGCAGTACTTC
TRBV5-1	TRBD2	NA	TRBJ2-3	CASSSGLAGMGTDTQYF	TGCGCCAGCAGTTCGGGACTAGCGGGAATGGGTACAGATACGCAGTATTTT
TRBV5-4	TRBD2	NA	TRBJ2-3	CASSGTLGLAGPNTDTQYF	TGTGCCAGCAGCGGGACTTTAGGACTAGCGGGGCCTAACACAGATACGCAGTATTTT
TRBV5-6	NA	NA	TRBJ1-1	CASSLVSDTEAFF	TGTGCCAGCAGCTTGGTGTCAGACACTGAAGCTTTCTTT
TRBV7-6	NA	NA	TRBJ2-2	CASSTSLAIGELFF	TGTGCCAGCAGCACCTCCCTAGCGATCGGGGAGCTGTTTTTT
TRBV18	TRBD2	NA	TRBJ2-5	CASSPGTSPPETQYF	TGTGCCAGCTCACCAGGGACTAGCCCCCCGGAGACCCAGTACTTC
TRBV7-3	NA	NA	TRBJ2-1	CASSLGGLLNNEQFF	TGTGCCAGCAGCTTAGGAGGGCTCCTGAACAATGAGCAGTTCTTC
TRBV2	TRBD1	NA	TRBJ1-1	CASSEAPQGQTFF	TGTGCCAGCAGTGAAGCCCCACAGGGGCAGACTTTCTTT
TRBV28	NA	NA	TRBJ2-1	CASSYPIQGPEQFF	TGTGCCAGCAGTTATCCTATACAGGGACCTGAGCAGTTCTTC
TRBV10-3	NA	once	TRBJ2-7	CAISEFTSLDEQYF	TGTGCCATCAGTGAGTTCACTAGTTTAGACGAGCAGTACTTC
TRBV28	TRBD1	NA	TRBJ2-5	CASSRDRGSILVQETQYF	TGTGCCAGCAGCCGGGACAGGGGGTCGATTTTGGTCCAAGAGACCCAGTACTTC
TRBV6-5	NA	NA	TRBJ1-1	CASRGGSMNTEAFF	TGTGCCAGCAGGGGGGGGAGCATGAACACTGAAGCTTTCTTT
TRBV6-2/TRBV6-3	TRBD2	NA	TRBJ2-5	CASSWRGGRETQYF	TGTGCCAGCAGCTGGCGGGGGGGCCGTGAGACCCAGTACTTC
TRBV2	NA	NA	TRBJ1-6	CASGSGSYNSPLHF	TGTGCCAGCGGGAGTGGTTCCTATAATTCACCCCTCCACTTT
TRBV28	NA	NA	TRBJ2-7	CASSFRVRRSYEQYF	TGTGCCAGCAGTTTTCGGGTCAGGAGGTCCTACGAGCAGTACTTC
TRBV11-2	NA	NA	TRBJ1-2	CASSSGRGSNYGYTF	TGTGCCAGCAGCTCCGGCCGAGGGTCGAACTATGGCTACACCTTC
TRBV5-1	TRBD2	NA	TRBJ2-1	CASSSLAGGSYNEQFF	TGCGCCAGCAGCAGTCTAGCGGGAGGGTCCTACAATGAGCAGTTCTTC
TRBV28	NA	NA	TRBJ2-1	CASSDRDWTYNEQFF	TGTGCCAGCAGTGACAGGGACTGGACCTACAATGAGCAGTTCTTC
TRBV18	TRBD1	NA	TRBJ1-4	CASSLRQGTTNEKLFF	TGTGCCAGCTCACTCCGACAGGGTACAACTAATGAAAAACTGTTTTTT
TRBV5-4	TRBD1	NA	TRBJ2-5	CASSLTGQQETQYF	TGTGCCAGCAGCTTGACGGGACAGCAAGAGACCCAGTACTTC
TRBV28	TRBD1	NA	TRBJ1-3	CASSFTETGSSGNTIYF	TGTGCCAGCAGTTTCACGGAGACAGGGAGCTCTGGAAACACCATATATTTT
TRBV5-1	TRBD1	few	TRBJ1-1	CASSGSDRGTEAFF	TGCGCCAGCAGCGGGAGCGACAGGGGGACTGAAGCTTTCTTT
TRBV5-4	NA	NA	TRBJ2-2	CASSRDRDLNTGELFF	TGTGCCAGCAGCCGAGACAGGGACTTAAACACCGGGGAGCTGTTTTTT
TRBV3-1/TRBV3-2	NA	NA	TRBJ1-2	CASSQVAAGGFYGYTF	TGTGCCAGCAGCCAAGTGGCAGCCGGCGGGTTCTATGGCTACACCTTC
TRBV3-1/TRBV3-2	TRBD1	NA	TRBJ2-7	CASSLTGSYEQYF	TGTGCCAGCAGCCTGACAGGGTCCTACGAGCAGTACTTC
TRBV7-3	TRBD1	NA	TRBJ1-1	CASSMGQGEAFF	TGTGCCAGCAGCATGGGACAGGGTGAAGCTTTCTTT
TRBV5-4	NA	NA	TRBJ1-1	CASSLGAGVNTEAFF	TGTGCCAGCAGCTTGGGGGCGGGAGTGAACACTGAAGCTTTCTTT
TRBV3-1/TRBV3-2	TRBD2	NA	TRBJ2-5	CASSCHGGRYKETQYF	TGTGCCAGCAGCTGCCACGGCGGGAGATATAAAGAGACCCAGTACTTC
TRBV30	TRBD2	NA	TRBJ2-7	CAGGGRYEQYF	TGTGCCGGGGGGGGGAGGTACGAGCAGTACTTC
TRBV4-1	TRBD1	NA	TRBJ1-1	CASSQEGTGGTEAFF	TGCGCCAGCAGCCAAGAAGGGACAGGGGGGACTGAAGCTTTCTTT
TRBV11-2	TRBD1	NA	TRBJ2-1	CASSLPRTGDNEQFF	TGTGCCAGCAGCTTACCCAGGACAGGGGACAATGAGCAGTTCTTC
TRBV5-6	TRBD2	NA	TRBJ2-5	CASSLEPERGLETQYF	TGTGCCAGCAGCTTGGAGCCGGAGCGGGGTTTAGAGACCCAGTACTTC
TRBV9	TRBD2	NA	TRBJ2-2	CASSAASAGGNTGELFF	TGTGCCAGCAGCGCGGCATCCGCGGGGGGGAACACCGGGGAGCTGTTTTTT
TRBV30	NA	NA	TRBJ1-1	CAWIPPRIEAFF	TGTGCCTGGATCCCCCCCAGAATTGAAGCTTTCTTT